These 5 T cell receptor beta chains came from one sample sequenced in a study of blood T cell repertoires in COVID-19 (dated by TCRdb to 2018 to 2021). Library creation used the immunoSEQ multiplex PCR assay. TCRdb took this table from immuneACCESS and kept in-frame rearrangements with V and J called. Such tables lack part of the clones; where checked against another copy, unresolved V genes explain under half of the gap, and the rest is unexplained. The sample table contains 150,000 to 200,000 clones; only one count was recorded for about 85% of them. The ten largest clones take up under 25% of the sample. Sequencing input: peripheral blood. The origin of the receptors is a man aged 60 to 75 with active or convalescent COVID-19.

This sequence joins TRBV2 and TRBJ1-1, with no clear D. The CDR3 spans 13 residues. Germline loops: CDR1 SNHLY, CDR2 FYNNEI. V was pared by 11 bases and J by 1 base, with 14 bases between. The chain's CDR3 is CAHWASRNTEAFF. In DNA form, the CDR3 reads TGTGCCCACTGGGCCTCGAGGAACACTGAAGCTTTCTTT.

The gene calls are TRBV2 and TRBJ2-3; weak D call: TRBD2 (6 bases). This CDR3 spans 16 amino acids. V lost 4 bases to trimming and J lost 2 bases, with 16 bases between them. CDR1 is SNHLY, CDR2 FYNNEI, per germline. CDR3 nucleotide sequence: TGTGCCAGCAGTGGGGCTAGCGTAATGGTCACAGATACGCAGTATTTT. Its protein is CASSGASVMVTDTQYF. Together with reference TRBV2 and TRBJ2-3, the CDR3 gives the full variable domain: EPEVTQTPSHQVTQMGQEVILRCVPISNHLYFYWYRQILGQKVEFLVSFYNNEISEKSEIFDDQFSVERPDGSNFTLKIRSTKLEDSAMYFCASSGASVMVTDTQYFGPGTRLTVL.

There are a few counts of this clone. The genes are TRBV5-1 and TRBJ2-7; 12 positions match TRBD2. The CDR3 consists of 14 residues. The ends lost 7 bases at V and 6 bases at J; junction bases unmatched: 8. Germline CDR1 SGHRS, CDR2 YFSETQ. CDR3 residues: CASRATSGGREQYF. CDR3 bases: TGCGCCAGCCGCGCCACTAGCGGGGGGCGCGAGCAGTACTTC.

The chain recombines TRBV18 with TRBJ1-1, with D possibly being TRBD1 (6 bases). The length of the CDR3 is 13 residues. Germline CDR1 is KGHSH and CDR2 is LQKENI. Trimming shortened V by 2 bases and J by 4 bases, and 8 bases separated the two germline ends. The DNA for the CDR3 is TGTGCCAGCTCACCAACACAGGGCACTGAAGCTTTCTTT. As protein: CASSPTQGTEAFF.

Of note for this clone: At one end the junction does not follow the germline gene, possibly because of a read error. The chain joins TRBV6-1 to TRBJ2-2, with 7 bases lining up with TRBD2. The germline V gene encodes CDR1 MNHNS and CDR2 SASEGT. The CDR3 loop spans 20 amino acids. CDR3 sequence reads: CASSERERTTAHFSLRELFF. CDR3 coding DNA: TGTGCCAGCAGTGAACGCGAACGGACTACTGCCCACTTCTCACTGCGGGAGTTGTTTTTT.